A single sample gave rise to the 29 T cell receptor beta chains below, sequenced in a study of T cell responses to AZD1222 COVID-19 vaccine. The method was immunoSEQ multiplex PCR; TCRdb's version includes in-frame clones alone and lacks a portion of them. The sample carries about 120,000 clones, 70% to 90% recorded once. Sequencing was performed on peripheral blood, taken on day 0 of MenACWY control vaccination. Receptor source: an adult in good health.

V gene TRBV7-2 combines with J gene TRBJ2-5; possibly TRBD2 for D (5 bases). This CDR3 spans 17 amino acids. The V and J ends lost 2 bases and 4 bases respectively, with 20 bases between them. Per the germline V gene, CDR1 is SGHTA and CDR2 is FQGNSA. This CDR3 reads CASSLRLSALEGETQYF. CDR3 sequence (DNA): TGTGCCAGCAGCTTAAGGTTGTCAGCCCTAGAGGGAGAGACCCAGTACTTC.

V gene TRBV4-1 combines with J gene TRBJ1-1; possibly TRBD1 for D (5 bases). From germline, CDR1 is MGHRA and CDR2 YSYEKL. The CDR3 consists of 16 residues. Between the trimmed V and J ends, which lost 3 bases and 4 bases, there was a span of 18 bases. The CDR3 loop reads CASSQIYGAAGTEAFF. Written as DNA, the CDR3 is TGCGCCAGCAGCCAGATATACGGGGCTGCGGGCACTGAAGCTTTCTTT.

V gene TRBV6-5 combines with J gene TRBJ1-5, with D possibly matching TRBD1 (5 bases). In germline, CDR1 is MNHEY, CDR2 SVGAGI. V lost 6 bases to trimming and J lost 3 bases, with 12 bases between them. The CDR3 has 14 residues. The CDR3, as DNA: TGTGCCAGCAGCGCGACGGGGGTCAATCAGCCCCAGCATTTT. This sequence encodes CASSATGVNQPQHF.

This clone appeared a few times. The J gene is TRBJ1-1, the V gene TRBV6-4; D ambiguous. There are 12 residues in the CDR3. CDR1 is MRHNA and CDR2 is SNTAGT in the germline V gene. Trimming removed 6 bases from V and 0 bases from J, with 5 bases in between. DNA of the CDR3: TGTGCCAGCAGACTGGTGAACACTGAAGCTTTCTTT. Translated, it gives CASRLVNTEAFF.

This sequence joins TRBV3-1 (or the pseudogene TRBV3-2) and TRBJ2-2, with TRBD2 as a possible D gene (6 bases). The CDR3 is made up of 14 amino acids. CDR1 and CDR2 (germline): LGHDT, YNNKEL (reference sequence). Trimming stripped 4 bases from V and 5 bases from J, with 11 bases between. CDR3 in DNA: TGTGCCAGCAGCCGACTAGTCTGGACCGGGGAGCTGTTTTTT. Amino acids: CASSRLVWTGELFF.

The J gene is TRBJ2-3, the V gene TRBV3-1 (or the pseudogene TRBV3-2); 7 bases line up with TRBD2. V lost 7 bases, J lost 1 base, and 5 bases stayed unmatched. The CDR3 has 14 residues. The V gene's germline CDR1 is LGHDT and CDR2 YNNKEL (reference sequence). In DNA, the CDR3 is TGTGCCAGCACCGGGGGGTACGGCACAGATACGCAGTATTTT. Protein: CASTGGYGTDTQYF.

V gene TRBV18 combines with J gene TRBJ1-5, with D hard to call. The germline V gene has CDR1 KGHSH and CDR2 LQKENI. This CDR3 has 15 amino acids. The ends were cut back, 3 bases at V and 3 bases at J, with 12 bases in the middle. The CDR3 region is CASSPPGSNNQPQHF. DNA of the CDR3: TGTGCCAGCTCACCGCCGGGTTCCAACAATCAGCCCCAGCATTTT.

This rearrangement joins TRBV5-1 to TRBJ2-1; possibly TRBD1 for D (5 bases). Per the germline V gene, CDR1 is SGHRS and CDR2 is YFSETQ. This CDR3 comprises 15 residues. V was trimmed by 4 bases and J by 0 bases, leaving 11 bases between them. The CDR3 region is CASSQQASSYNEQFF. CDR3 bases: TGCGCCAGCAGCCAACAGGCGAGCTCCTACAATGAGCAGTTCTTC.

The CDR3 spells CASSQYQGAGEAFF. The CDR3 DNA is TGTGCCAGCAGCCAGTACCAGGGGGCAGGGGAAGCTTTCTTT. The chain couples TRBV14 to TRBJ1-1; 8 bases align to TRBD1. The CDR3 runs 14 residues. V gave up 3 bases and J gave up 8 bases; unmatched junction bases: 8. Germline CDR1 SGHDN, CDR2 FVKESK.

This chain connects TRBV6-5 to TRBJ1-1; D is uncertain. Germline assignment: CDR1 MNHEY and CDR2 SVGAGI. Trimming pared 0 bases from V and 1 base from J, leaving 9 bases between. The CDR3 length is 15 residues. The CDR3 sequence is CASSYSIARNTEAFF. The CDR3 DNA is TGTGCCAGCAGTTACTCGATTGCGAGGAACACTGAAGCTTTCTTT.

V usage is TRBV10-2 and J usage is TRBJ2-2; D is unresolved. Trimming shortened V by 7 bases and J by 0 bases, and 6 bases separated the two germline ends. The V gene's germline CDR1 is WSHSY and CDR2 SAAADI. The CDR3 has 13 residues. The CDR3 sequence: CASTDTNTGELFF. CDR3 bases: TGCGCCAGCACCGACACGAACACCGGGGAGCTGTTTTTT.

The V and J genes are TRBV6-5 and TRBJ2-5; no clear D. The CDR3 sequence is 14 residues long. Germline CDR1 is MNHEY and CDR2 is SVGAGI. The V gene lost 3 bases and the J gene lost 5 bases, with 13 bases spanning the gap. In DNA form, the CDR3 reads TGTGCCAGCAGTTATTCCAGCCGATTGGAGACCCAGTACTTC. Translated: CASSYSSRLETQYF.

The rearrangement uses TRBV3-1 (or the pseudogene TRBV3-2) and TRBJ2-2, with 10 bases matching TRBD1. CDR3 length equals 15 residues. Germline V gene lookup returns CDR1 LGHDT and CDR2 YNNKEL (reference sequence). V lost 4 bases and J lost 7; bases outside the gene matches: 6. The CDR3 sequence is CASSLGTGEFGELFF. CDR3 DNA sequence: TGTGCCAGCAGCCTAGGGACAGGGGAATTCGGGGAGCTGTTTTTT.

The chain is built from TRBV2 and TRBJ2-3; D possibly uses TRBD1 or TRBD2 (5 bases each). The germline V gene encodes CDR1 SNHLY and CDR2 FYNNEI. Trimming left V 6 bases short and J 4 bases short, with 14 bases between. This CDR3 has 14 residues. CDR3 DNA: TGTGCCAGCAGGGGACCCGCTGGGGCAGATACGCAGTATTTT. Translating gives CASRGPAGADTQYF.

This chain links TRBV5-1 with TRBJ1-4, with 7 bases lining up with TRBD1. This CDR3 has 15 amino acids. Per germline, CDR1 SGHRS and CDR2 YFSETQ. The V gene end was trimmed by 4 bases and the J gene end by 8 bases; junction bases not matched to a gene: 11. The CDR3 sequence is CASSPSTGSREKLFF. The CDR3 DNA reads TGCGCCAGCAGCCCCTCGACAGGGTCTCGGGAAAAACTGTTTTTT.

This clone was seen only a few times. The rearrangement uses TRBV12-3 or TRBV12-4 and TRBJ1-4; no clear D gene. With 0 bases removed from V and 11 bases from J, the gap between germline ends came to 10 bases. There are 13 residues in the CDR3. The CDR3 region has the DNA TGTGCCAGCAGTTTAGCCGGAGAAACGAAACTGTTTTTT. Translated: CASSLAGETKLFF.

The CDR3 nucleotides are TGTGCCAGCAGCAAAATCGGGAGGGGCACGGCCCAGGGCACTGAAGCTTTCTTT. Translation gives CASSKIGRGTAQGTEAFF. This chain links TRBV21-1 with TRBJ1-1. TRBV21-1 is marked as a pseudogene. This CDR3 spans 18 amino acids.

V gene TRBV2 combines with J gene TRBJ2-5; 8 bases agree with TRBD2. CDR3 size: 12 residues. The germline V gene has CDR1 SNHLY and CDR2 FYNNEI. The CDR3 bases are TGTTGCTACGGGGGGGCCGGAGAGACCCAGTACTTC. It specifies CCYGGAGETQYF.

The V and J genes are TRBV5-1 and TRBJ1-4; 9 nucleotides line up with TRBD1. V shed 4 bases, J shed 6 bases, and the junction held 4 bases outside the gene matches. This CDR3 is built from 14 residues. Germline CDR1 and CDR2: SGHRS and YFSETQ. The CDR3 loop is CASSPWTGDEKLFF. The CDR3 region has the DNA TGCGCCAGCAGCCCCTGGACAGGGGATGAAAAACTGTTTTTT.

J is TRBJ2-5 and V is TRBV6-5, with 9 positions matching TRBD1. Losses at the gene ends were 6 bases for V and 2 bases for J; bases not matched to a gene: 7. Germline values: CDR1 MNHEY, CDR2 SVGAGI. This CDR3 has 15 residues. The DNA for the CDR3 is TGTGCCAGCAGCCCCGGGACAGGGAGACAAGAGACCCAGTACTTC. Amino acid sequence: CASSPGTGRQETQYF.

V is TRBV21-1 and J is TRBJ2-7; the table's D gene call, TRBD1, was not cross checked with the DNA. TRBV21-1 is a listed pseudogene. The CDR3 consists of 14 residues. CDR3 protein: CASSYRDRGYEQYF. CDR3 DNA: TGTGCCAGCAGCTACCGGGACAGGGGCTACGAGCAGTACTTC.

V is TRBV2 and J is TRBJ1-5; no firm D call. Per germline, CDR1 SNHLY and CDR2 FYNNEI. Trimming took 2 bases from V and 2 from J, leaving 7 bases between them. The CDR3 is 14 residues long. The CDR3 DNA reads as TGTGCCAGCAGTGAACAGCTGGGCAATCAGCCCCAGCATTTT. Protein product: CASSEQLGNQPQHF.

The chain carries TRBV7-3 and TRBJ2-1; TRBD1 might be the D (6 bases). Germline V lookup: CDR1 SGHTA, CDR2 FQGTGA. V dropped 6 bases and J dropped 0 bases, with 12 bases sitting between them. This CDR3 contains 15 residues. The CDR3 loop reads CASSYRRGSYNEQFF. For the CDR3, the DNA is TGTGCCAGCAGTTATCGCAGGGGCTCCTACAATGAGCAGTTCTTC.

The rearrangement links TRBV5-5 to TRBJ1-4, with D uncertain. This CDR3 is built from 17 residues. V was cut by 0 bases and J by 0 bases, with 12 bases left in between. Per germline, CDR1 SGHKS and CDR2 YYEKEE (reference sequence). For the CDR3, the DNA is TGTGCCAGCAGCTTGGCTCTCCCCGGTTCAACTAATGAAAAACTGTTTTTT. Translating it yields CASSLALPGSTNEKLFF.

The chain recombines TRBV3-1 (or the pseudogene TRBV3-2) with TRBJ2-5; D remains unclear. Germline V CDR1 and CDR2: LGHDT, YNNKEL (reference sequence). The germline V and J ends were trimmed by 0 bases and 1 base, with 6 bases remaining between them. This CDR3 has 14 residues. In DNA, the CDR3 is TGTGCCAGCAGCCAAGATACGACCCAAGAGACCCAGTACTTC. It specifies CASSQDTTQETQYF.

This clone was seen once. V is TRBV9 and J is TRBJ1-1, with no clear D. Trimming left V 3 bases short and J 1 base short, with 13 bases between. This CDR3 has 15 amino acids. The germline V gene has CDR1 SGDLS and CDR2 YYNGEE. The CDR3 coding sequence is TGTGCCAGCAGCGGACAACTAGGGCGGAACACTGAAGCTTTCTTT. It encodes CASSGQLGRNTEAFF.

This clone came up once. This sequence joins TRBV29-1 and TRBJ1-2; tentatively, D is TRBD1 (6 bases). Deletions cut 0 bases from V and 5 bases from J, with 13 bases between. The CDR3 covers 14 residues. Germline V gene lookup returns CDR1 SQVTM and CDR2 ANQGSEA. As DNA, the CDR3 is TGCAGCGTTGAAGAGGCCGGAAGGGGGTATGGCTACACCTTC. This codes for CSVEEAGRGYGYTF.

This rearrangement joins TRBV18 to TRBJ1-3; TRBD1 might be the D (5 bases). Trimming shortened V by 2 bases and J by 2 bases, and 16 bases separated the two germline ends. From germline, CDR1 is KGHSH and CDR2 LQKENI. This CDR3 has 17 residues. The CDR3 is CASSPWDGRPAGNTIYF. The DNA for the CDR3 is TGTGCCAGCTCACCATGGGACGGGAGACCCGCTGGAAACACCATATATTTT.

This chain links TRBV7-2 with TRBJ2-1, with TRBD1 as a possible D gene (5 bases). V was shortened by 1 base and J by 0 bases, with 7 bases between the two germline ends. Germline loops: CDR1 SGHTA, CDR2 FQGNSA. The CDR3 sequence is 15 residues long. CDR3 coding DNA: TGTGCCAGCAGCTTAGGGACAAACTCCTACAATGAGCAGTTCTTC. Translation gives CASSLGTNSYNEQFF.